This T cell receptor beta chain was obtained from a study of tumor-infiltrating lymphocytes in primary liver carcinoma. Study-level information: Cases comprised patients with primary liver carcinoma who received surgical resection.

Starting material of approximately 500 ng total RNA yielded TCR beta cDNA via a constant-region primer. Nested multiplex PCR, run for three rounds with slightly modified ARM-PCR, yielded TCR beta libraries. Two initial PCR rounds of about 10 cycles each paired TRBV1-TRBV30 forward primers with a C-beta reverse primer. Using its own MiXCR run on the multiplex PCR reads, TCRdb lists one record per CDR3 protein. The sample lists approximately 340,000 distinct CDR3 sequences; 65% were seen once. Germline DNA was also extracted, with blood RNA taken from unsorted whole blood. CDR1 and CDR2 (germline): SGHAT, FQNNGV. The CDR3 is 16 amino acids. V lost 10 bases and J 2 bases, leaving 22 bases between the germline ends.

The TCR comes from a man in his forties or fifties with primary liver carcinoma and hepatitis B virus infection. Sequenced material: peripheral blood. This chain connects TRBV11-2 to TRBJ2-3; the D gene is possibly TRBD2 (6 bases). The CDR3 DNA reads as TGTGCCAACAACCCGAAAGGGGCTAGCGCCACAGATACGCAGTATTTT. Its translation: CANNPKGASATDTQYF.